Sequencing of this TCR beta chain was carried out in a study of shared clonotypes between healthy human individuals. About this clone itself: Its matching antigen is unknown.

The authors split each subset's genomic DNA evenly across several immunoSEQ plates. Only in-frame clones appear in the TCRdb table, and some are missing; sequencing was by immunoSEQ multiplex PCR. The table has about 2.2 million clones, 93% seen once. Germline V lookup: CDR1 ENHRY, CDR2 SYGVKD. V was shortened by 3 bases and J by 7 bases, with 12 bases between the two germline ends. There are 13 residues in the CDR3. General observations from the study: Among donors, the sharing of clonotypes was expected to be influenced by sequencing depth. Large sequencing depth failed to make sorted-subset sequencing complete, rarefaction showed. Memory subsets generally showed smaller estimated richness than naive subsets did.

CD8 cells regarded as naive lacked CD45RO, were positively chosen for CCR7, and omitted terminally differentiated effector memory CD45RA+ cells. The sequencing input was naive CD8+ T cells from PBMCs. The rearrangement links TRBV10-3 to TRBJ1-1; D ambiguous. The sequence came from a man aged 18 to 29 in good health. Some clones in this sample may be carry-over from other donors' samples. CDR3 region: CAISDGFMGEAFF. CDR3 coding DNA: TGTGCCATCAGTGACGGGTTTATGGGTGAAGCTTTCTTT.